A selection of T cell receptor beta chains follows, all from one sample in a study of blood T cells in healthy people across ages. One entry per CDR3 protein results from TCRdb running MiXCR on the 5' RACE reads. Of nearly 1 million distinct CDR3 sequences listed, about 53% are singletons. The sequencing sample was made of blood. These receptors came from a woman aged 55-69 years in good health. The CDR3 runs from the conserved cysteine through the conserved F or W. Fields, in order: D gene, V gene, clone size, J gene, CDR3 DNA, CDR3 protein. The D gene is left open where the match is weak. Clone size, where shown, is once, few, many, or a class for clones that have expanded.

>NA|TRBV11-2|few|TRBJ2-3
TGTGCCAGCAGCTTTCGCCTAAGAGGAGATACGCAGTATTTT
CASSFRLRGDTQYF
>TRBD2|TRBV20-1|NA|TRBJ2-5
TGCAGTGCCCCGGGGCTAGCGGGAGGGCTCTCAGAGACCCAGTACTTC
CSAPGLAGGLSETQYF
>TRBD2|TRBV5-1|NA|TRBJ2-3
TGCGCCAGCAGCTTGGGTGTCGTGCGGGAGAACACAGATACGCAGTATTTT
CASSLGVVRENTDTQYF
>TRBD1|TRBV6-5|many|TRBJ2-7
TGTGCCAGCAGTCCAGGGGGCTCTGACTTAGCCTACGAGCAGTACTTC
CASSPGGSDLAYEQYF
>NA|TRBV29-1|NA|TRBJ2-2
TGCAGCGTGGGACGAGCGAACACCGGGGAGCTGTTTTTT
CSVGRANTGELFF
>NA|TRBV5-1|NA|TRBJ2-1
TGCGCCAGCAGCCCCTCCCATGCGTGGGGGAATGAGCAGTTCTTC
CASSPSHAWGNEQFF
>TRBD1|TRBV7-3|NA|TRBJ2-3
TGTGCCAGCAGCTTAAAGACGACAGGGAGAAGCACAGATACGCAGTATTTT
CASSLKTTGRSTDTQYF
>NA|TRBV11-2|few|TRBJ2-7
TGTGCCAGCAGCTCGGACGTTACGGCCCCAAAGCAGTACTTC
CASSSDVTAPKQYF
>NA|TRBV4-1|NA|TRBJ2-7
TGCGCCAGCAGCCAGCAGGCTAGACAGCTTACATTTTACGAGCAGTACTTC
CASSQQARQLTFYEQYF
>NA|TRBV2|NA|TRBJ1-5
TGTGCCAGCCGCACGGGGGGCGAAGAGAATCAGCCCCAGCATTTT
CASRTGGEENQPQHF
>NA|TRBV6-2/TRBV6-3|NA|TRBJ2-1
TGTGCCTCTATTGTCCATGAGCAGTTCTTC
CASIVHEQFF
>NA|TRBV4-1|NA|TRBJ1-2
TGCGCCAGCAGCCCTGCGACAGGACTCAACCATGGCTACACCTTC
CASSPATGLNHGYTF
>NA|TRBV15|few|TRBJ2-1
TGTGCCACCAGCAGAGGGGTCCTCGGGCGTGAGCAGTTCTTC
CATSRGVLGREQFF
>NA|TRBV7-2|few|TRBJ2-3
TGTGCCAGCAGCTCGCCTTGGGGGGATACGCAGTATTTT
CASSSPWGDTQYF
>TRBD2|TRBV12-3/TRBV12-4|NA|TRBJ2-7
TGTGCCAGCAGTTTAGGGCTAGCGGGAGGGCCCTCCTACGAGCAGTACTTC
CASSLGLAGGPSYEQYF
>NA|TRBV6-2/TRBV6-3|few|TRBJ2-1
TGTGCCAGCAGTTTCGGGGGTAGCGGCTACAATGAGCAGTTCTTC
CASSFGGSGYNEQFF
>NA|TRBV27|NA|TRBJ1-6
TGTGCCAGCACAAACTCGGCAGGGGAGGTACAGTCACCCCTCCACTTT
CASTNSAGEVQSPLHF
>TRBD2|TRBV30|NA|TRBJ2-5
TGTGCCTGGAGTCTCGTGGCCGTGAGCGGGAGTGTAGGGGAGCAGTACTTC
CAWSLVAVSGSVGEQYF
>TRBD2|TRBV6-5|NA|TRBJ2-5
TGTGCCAGCAGTTACTTACTTGGCGGGGGGCGTCAAGAGACCCAGTACTTC
CASSYLLGGGRQETQYF
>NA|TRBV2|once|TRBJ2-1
TGTGCCAGCAGTGAAGGGACTATTGCCGGTCAGGGGGATGAGCAGTTCTTC
CASSEGTIAGQGDEQFF
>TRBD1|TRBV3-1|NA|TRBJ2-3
TGTGCCAGCAGCCCGACAGGGCGGAGCACAGATACGCAGTATTTT
CASSPTGRSTDTQYF
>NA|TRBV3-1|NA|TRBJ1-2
TGTGCCAGCAGCCGAGGGCGTTCAACGGTCTATGGCTACACCTTC
CASSRGRSTVYGYTF
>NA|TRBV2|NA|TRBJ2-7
TGTGCCAGCACCAGGGACGCATACTACGAGCAGTACTTC
CASTRDAYYEQYF
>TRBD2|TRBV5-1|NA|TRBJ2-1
TGCGCCAGCGCGCTAGCGGGAGTGTGGGATGAGCAGTTCTTC
CASALAGVWDEQFF
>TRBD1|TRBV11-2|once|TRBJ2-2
TGTGCCAGCAGCAAATTACCGGGACAGGGGATTGATTGGACCGGGGAGCTGTTTTTT
CASSKLPGQGIDWTGELFF
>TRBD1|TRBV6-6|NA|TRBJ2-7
TGTGCCAGCAGTTACCTTACAGGGGAAGGCCTCTACGAGCAGTACTTC
CASSYLTGEGLYEQYF
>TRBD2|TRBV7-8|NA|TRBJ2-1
TGTGCCAGCAGCTTCTCTAGCGGGACGGTGGGCAATGAGCAGTTCTTC
CASSFSSGTVGNEQFF
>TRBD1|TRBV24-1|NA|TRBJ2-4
TGTGCCACCAGTGATTCGGGACAGGGGGGACGTAACATTCAGTACTTC
CATSDSGQGGRNIQYF
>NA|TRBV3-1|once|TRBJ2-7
TGTGCCAGCAGCCAAGGGGGGACTCCCTCCTACGAGCAGTACTTC
CASSQGGTPSYEQYF
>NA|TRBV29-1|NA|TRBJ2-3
TGCAGCGTTTGCGGTGGGGGGATCTCAGATACGCAGTATTTT
CSVCGGGISDTQYF
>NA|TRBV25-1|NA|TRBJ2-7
TGTGCCAGCAGTGAATCAGGGATCTCCTACGAGCAGTACTTC
CASSESGISYEQYF
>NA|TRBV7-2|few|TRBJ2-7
TGTGCCAGCAGCTTAGAGGCCTCGCGGACCCCCTCCTACGAGCAGTACTTC
CASSLEASRTPSYEQYF
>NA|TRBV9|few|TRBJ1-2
TGTGCCAGCAGCGCCGGACAGCCGATCTATGGCTACACCTTC
CASSAGQPIYGYTF
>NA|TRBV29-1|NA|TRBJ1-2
TGCAGCTTACGAAGGGAGGAAGGCTACACCTTC
CSLRREEGYTF
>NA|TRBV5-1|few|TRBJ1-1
TGCGCCAGCAGCTTCCCGGGGCCTGAAGCTTTCTTT
CASSFPGPEAFF
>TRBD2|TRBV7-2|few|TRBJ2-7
TGTGCCAGCAGCGTCGGACTAGCGGGAGGCGAAGAGCAGTACTTC
CASSVGLAGGEEQYF
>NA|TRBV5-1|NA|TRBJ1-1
TGCGCCAGCAGCCCGAAAGCTTCTTCTGGGAACACTGAAGCTTTCTTT
CASSPKASSGNTEAFF
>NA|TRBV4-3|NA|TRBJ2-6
TGCGCCAGCATGACGACGTTAGCCTCTGGGGCCAACGTCCTGACTTTC
CASMTTLASGANVLTF
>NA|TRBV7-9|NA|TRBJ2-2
TGTGCCAGCAGCCTCATTACCGGGGAGCTGTTTTTT
CASSLITGELFF
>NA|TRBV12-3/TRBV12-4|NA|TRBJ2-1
TGTGCCAGCATACTGAGAGAGGGTCCCAATCGGCAGTTCTTC
CASILREGPNRQFF
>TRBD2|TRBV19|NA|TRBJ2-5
TGTGCCAGTAGTACCGGACTAGCGGGACGTCAAGAGACCCAGTACTTC
CASSTGLAGRQETQYF
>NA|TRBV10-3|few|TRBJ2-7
TGTGCCATCAGTGGGGGGGATTCCTCCCACGAGCAGTACTTC
CAISGGDSSHEQYF
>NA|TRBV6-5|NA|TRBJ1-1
TGTGCCAGCAGTTATATTTCCTTCAGGAGTTACACTGAAGCTTTCTTT
CASSYISFRSYTEAFF
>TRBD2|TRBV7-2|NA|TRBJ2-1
TGTGCCAGCAGCACCGGGACTAGCTATTGTAATGAGCAGTTCTTC
CASSTGTSYCNEQFF
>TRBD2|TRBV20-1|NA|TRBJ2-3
TGCAGTGCTGTCCCCACTAGCGGAAGCACAGATACGCAGTATTTT
CSAVPTSGSTDTQYF
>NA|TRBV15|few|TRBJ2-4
TGTGCCACCAGCAGAGTGTCGGGTGAGCAGTACTTC
CATSRVSGEQYF